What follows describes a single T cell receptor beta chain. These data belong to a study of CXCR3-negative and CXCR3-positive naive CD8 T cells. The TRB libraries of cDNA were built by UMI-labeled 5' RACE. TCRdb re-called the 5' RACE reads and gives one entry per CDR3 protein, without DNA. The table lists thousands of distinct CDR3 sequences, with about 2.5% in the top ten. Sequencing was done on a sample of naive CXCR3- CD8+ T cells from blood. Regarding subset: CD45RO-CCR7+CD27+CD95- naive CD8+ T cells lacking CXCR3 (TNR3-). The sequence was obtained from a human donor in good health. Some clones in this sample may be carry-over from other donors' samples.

CDR3 sequence: CSAWDLSGANVLTF. This chain links TRBV20-1 with TRBJ2-6. The CDR3 is made up of 14 amino acids. CDR1 is DFQATT and CDR2 is SNEGSKA in the germline V gene (reference sequence).